The source of this T cell receptor (beta chain) is a study of blood T cell repertoires in COVID-19. Study overall: Samples came from the United States, Italy and Spain, spanning acute and convalescent COVID-19. Sources were T cells, B-cell-depleted T cells, or PBMCs; the material itself was cDNA or gDNA.

V shed 2 bases and J shed 6 bases, with 14 bases lying between them. CDR1 SGHTA and CDR2 FQGNSA come from the germline V gene. The CDR3 consists of 15 residues. Per the authors' pipeline: It was from reference gene primer amplification that nucleated cell counts were estimated. The table came from immunoSEQ multiplex PCR; TCRdb's copy has only in-frame clones and leaves some out. The V and J calls and clone size are taken from that table; D and trimming were inferred from the DNA. There are about 61,000 clones in the sample; 87% occur only once, and roughly 7% lies in the top ten. The source material was peripheral blood. This chain uses TRBV7-2 with TRBJ2-1; perhaps TRBD2 as D (6 bases). This sequence was found in a man in his sixties with acute or convalescent COVID-19. CDR3 in amino acids: CASSLRRGTVNEQFF. CDR3 coding DNA: TGTGCCAGCAGCTTAAGGAGGGGAACAGTCAATGAGCAGTTCTTC.